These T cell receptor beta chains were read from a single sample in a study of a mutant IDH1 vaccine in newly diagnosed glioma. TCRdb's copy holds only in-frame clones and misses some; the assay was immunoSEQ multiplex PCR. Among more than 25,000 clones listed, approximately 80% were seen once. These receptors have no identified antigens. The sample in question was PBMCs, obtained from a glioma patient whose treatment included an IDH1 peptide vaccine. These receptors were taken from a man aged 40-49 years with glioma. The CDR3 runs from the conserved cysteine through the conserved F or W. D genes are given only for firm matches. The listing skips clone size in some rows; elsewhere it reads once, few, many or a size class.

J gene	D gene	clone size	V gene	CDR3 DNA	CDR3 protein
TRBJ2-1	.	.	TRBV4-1	TGCGCCAGCAGCCAAGGAGGGGGAAGCGGGAATAGGATCTTC	CASSQGGGSGNRIF
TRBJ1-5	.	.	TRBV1	TGCACCAGCAGCCATAGGACAGGGATCAGCAATCAGCCCCAGCATTTT	CTSSHRTGISNQPQHF
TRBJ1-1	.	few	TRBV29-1	TGCAGCGCAGGTATGGCAAACACTGAAGCTTTCTTT	CSAGMANTEAFF
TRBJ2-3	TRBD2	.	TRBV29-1	TGCAGCGGGTTACTAGCGGGAGTTGCAGATACGCAGTATTTT	CSGLLAGVADTQYF
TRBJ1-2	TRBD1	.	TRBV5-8	TGTGCCAGCAGGTTGGGACAGGGGTTTATCGCCCAGAATTATGGCTACACCTTC	CASRLGQGFIAQNYGYTF
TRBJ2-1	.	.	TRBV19	TGTGCTCTAATCGGGGACTTACACAATGAGCAGTTCTTC	CALIGDLHNEQFF
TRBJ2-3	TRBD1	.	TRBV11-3	TGTGCCAGCACCCTCGGACAGGGTGAGGCAGATACGCAGTATTTT	CASTLGQGEADTQYF
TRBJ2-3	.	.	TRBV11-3	TGTGCCAGCAGCTCCACACGCACAGATACGCAGTATTTT	CASSSTRTDTQYF
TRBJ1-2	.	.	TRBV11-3	TGTGCCAGCAGCCCTCGTGGTGGGGGCAGTCCTAACTATGGCTACACCTTC	CASSPRGGGSPNYGYTF
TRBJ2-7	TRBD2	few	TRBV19	TGTGCCAGTAGAGGGAGGGGCAGCGAGAATTCCTACGAGCAGTACTTC	CASRGRGSENSYEQYF
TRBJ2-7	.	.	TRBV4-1	TGCGCCAGCAGCCACATTGGACGGTCCTACGAGCAGTACTTC	CASSHIGRSYEQYF
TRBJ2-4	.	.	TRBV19	TGTGCCAGTAGGGGTGTTGCCAGAACCGAGACCAAAAACATTCAGTACTTC	CASRGVARTETKNIQYF
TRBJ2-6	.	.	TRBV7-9	TGTGCCAGCAGCTCCCCGACCGGGGGGCTCCAGTCTGGGGCCAACGTCCTGACTTTC	CASSSPTGGLQSGANVLTF
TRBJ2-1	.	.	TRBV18	TGTGCCAGCTCCCGAGCGGCAGGGGAAGATGAGCAGTTCTTC	CASSRAAGEDEQFF
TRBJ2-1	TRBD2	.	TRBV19	TGTGCCAGTAGTATCGCACTAGCGGGAGGGCGCAATGAGCAGTTCTTC	CASSIALAGGRNEQFF
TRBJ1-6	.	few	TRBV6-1	TGTGCCAGCAGTGAATCATGGCGGACGGTCTATAATTCACCCCTCCACTTT	CASSESWRTVYNSPLHF
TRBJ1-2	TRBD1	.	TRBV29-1	TGCAGCGTTGATGTCGGGACAGGAGGCTATGGCTACACCTTC	CSVDVGTGGYGYTF
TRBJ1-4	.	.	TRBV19	TGTGCCACCCAAAGGGGGGGGTTGGTTAATGAAAAACTGTTTTTT	CATQRGGLVNEKLFF
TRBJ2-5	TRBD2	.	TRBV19	TGTGCCAGTGGGAGGGGACAAGAGACCCAGTACTTC	CASGRGQETQYF
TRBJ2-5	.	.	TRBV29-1	TGCAGCGTTGACGTAGCGCGAGAGACCCAGTACTTC	CSVDVARETQYF
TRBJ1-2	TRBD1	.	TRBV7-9	TGTGCCAGCAGCTCGGGACAGGGGGCGCTATATGGCTACACCTTC	CASSSGQGALYGYTF
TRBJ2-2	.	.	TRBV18	TGTGCCAGCTCACTCGACACATACACCGGGGAGCTGTTTTTT	CASSLDTYTGELFF
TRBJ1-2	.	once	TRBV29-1	TGCAGCGCTGGGGAGGGAGGCTACACCTTC	CSAGEGGYTF
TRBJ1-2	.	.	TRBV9	TGTGCCAGCAGCGCGATGACGGGGAACTATGGCTACACCTTC	CASSAMTGNYGYTF
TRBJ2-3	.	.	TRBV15	TGTGCCACCAGCAGACCACTACAGGAGGCTAACACAGATACGCAGTATTTT	CATSRPLQEANTDTQYF
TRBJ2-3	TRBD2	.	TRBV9	TGTGCCAGCAGCCCTAGCGGGCTAGCGGGATTCACAGATACGCAGTATTTT	CASSPSGLAGFTDTQYF
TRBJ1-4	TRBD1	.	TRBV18	TGTGCCAGCTCACCCACAGGGGGGAGAGGAATGGCTAATGAAAAACTGTTTTTT	CASSPTGGRGMANEKLFF
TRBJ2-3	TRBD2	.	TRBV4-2	TGTGCCAGCAGCCAAGAGGTATTAGCGGGGGGCACAGATACGCAGTATTTT	CASSQEVLAGGTDTQYF
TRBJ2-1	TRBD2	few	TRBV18	TGTGCCAGCTCACCGGGGGGGAATGAGCAGTTCTTC	CASSPGGNEQFF
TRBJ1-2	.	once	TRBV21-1	TGTGCCAGCAGCTCCCAGGGACAGGGGAAAGGAGGCTACACCTTC	CASSSQGQGKGGYTF
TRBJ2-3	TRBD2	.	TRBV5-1	TGCGCCAGCCGGGAGGGAGGGCGCACAGATACGCAGTATTTT	CASREGGRTDTQYF
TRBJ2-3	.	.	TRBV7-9	TGTGCCAGCTCCGAAGGAGGGGGAGGGATCACAGATACGCAGTATTTT	CASSEGGGGITDTQYF
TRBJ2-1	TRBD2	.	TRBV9	TGTGCCAGCAGCGTAGAAAGCGGGAGTTACAATGAGCAGTTCTTC	CASSVESGSYNEQFF
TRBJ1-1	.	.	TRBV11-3	TGTGCCAGCAGCCCCGGAAGTAGTTTCACTGAAGCTTTCTTT	CASSPGSSFTEAFF
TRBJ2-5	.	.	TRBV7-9	TGTGCCAGCGCTAGTTACGGACAGACCCAAGAGACCCAGTACTTC	CASASYGQTQETQYF
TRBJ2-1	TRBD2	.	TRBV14	TGTGCCAGCGGGAGGGCCTACAATGAGCAGTTCTTC	CASGRAYNEQFF
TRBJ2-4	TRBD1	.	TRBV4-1	TGCGCCAGCAGCCAAGATGGGCAGGGGGCGAACATTCAGTACTTC	CASSQDGQGANIQYF
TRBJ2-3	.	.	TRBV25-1	TGTGCCAGCAGTGAAGGGTGGGTGACGCAGTATTTT	CASSEGWVTQYF
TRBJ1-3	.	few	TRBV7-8	TGTGCCAGCAGCTCCAAGAGGCCCAGAACCTCTGGAAACACCATATATTTT	CASSSKRPRTSGNTIYF
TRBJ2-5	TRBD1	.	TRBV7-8	TGTGCCAGCAGCGCGGCCTTGACAGGGCTTGGGGAGACCCAGTACTTC	CASSAALTGLGETQYF
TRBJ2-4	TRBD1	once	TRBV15	TGTGCCACCAGCCGTTATAGAAGGACAGGAACTTTAGCCAAAAACATTCAGTACTTC	CATSRYRRTGTLAKNIQYF
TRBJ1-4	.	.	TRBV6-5	TGTGCCAGCGGGCCTCGGCTTTCGGAAAAACTGTTTTTT	CASGPRLSEKLFF
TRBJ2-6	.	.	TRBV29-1	TGCAGCGTTGACGGACCCCTAGGGGCTGGGGCCAACGTCCTGACTTTC	CSVDGPLGAGANVLTF
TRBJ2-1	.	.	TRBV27	TGTGCCAGCAGTTTTTCCCAGTTCAATGAGCAGTTCTTC	CASSFSQFNEQFF
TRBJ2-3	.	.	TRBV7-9	TGTGCCAGCAGCTCTGGTGGGTCCATCACAGATACGCAGTATTTT	CASSSGGSITDTQYF
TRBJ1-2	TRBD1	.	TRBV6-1	TGTGCCAGCAGTGAACTTCTTGGACAGGGGGCGCGGGGCTACACCTTC	CASSELLGQGARGYTF
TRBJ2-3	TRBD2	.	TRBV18	TGTGCCAGCTCACCCCTCAAAAAGACTAGCTATTCTAGCACAGATACGCAGTATTTT	CASSPLKKTSYSSTDTQYF
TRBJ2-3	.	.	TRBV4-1	TGCGCCAGCAGCCAAACCCGGACATTTCCCACAGATACGCAGTATTTT	CASSQTRTFPTDTQYF
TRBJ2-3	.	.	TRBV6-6	TGTGCCAGCAGCCCGTCGGTCAGCACAGATACGCAGTATTTT	CASSPSVSTDTQYF
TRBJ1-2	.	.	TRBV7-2	TGTGCCAGCAGCTTAGCGGCAGGACAGCTCTATGGCTACACCTTC	CASSLAAGQLYGYTF
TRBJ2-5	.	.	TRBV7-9	TGTGCCAGCAGCTTAAACCAAGAGACCCAGTACTTC	CASSLNQETQYF
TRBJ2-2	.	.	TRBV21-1	TGTGCCAGCAGCCCCTCGCGGGAGGGTACCTCCGGGGAGCTGTTTTTT	CASSPSREGTSGELFF
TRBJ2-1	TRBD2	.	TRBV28	TGTGCCAGCGTGGGGCTAGCGGGAGTCAGGGCCGCTGAGCAGTTCTTC	CASVGLAGVRAAEQFF
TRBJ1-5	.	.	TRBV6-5	TGTGCCAGCGGCTCAATGGGGGAGGGGGATCAGCCCCAGCATTTT	CASGSMGEGDQPQHF
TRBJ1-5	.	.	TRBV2	TGTGCCAGCAGTGTAGTGGGGCCCCAGCATTTT	CASSVVGPQHF
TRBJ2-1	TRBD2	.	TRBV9	TGTGCCAGCAGCGCGACTAGCGGGAGGGTTCATGAGCAGTTCTTC	CASSATSGRVHEQFF
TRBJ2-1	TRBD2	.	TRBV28	TGTGCCAGCAGTTTATTGGGACTAGCGGGAGGGCCGGGTAATGAGCAGTTCTTC	CASSLLGLAGGPGNEQFF
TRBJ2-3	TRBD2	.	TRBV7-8	TGTGCCAGCAGCCGCTGGGGAGGGAGCGGGAGGACAGATACGCAGTATTTT	CASSRWGGSGRTDTQYF
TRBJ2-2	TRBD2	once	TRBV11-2	TGTGCCAGCCATGGCGGGAGCCGAACCGGGGAGCTGTTTTTT	CASHGGSRTGELFF
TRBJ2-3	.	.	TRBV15	TGTGCCACCAGCGCTCATAACGACGCTAGCACAGATACGCAGTATTTT	CATSAHNDASTDTQYF